This T cell receptor beta chain was retrieved from a study of cytomegalovirus exposure and HLA in healthy donors. The PCR contained 60 Vbeta and 13 Jbeta primers. The method was immunoSEQ multiplex PCR; TCRdb's version includes in-frame clones alone and lacks a portion of them. This sample yields some 120,000 clones, of which over 60% are seen a single time; 9.5% to 13% belongs to the top ten. V shed 4 bases, J shed 2 bases, and the junction held 14 bases outside the gene matches. The CDR3 covers 17 residues. The germline gives CDR1 GTSNPN, CDR2 SVGIG (reference sequence). Study results and limitations: The study designated around 150 TCR beta chains cytomegalovirus-associated. Per a later analysis, about 17,000 TCR beta sequences showed association with HLA alleles at 0.05 false discovery rate. For most TCR beta V segments, an earlier analysis put the productive rate at about 90% or about 30% of the time.

This clone was seen a few times. Its antigen remains unknown. V usage is TRBV30 and J usage is TRBJ2-3; 8 nucleotides line up with TRBD2. Sequenced input: PBMCs. This clonotype was obtained from a man in his forties in good health and CMV-seropositive. The CDR3 is CAWTLLRTSSNTDTQYF. CDR3 DNA sequence: TGTGCCTGGACCCTTCTCAGGACTAGCAGTAACACAGATACGCAGTATTTT. Complete variable domain (other parts from reference TRBV30 and TRBJ2-3): SQTIHQWPATLVQPVGSPLSLECTVEGTSNPNLYWYRQAAGRGLQLLFYSVGIGQISSEVPQNLSASRPQDRQFILSSKKLLLSDSGFYLCAWTLLRTSSNTDTQYFGPGTRLTVL.